This TCR beta chain was obtained from a study of T cell responses to AZD1222 COVID-19 vaccine (dated by TCRdb to the early 2020s). With respect to the entire study: A total of 230 or so trial participants underwent TCR sequencing, of whom about 210 received two doses of AZD1222 and about 26 received two doses of the MenACWY control vaccine. Trial participants were enrolled by age into subgroups of 18-55, 56-69 and 70-plus years, and about 150, 27 and 61 TCR-sequenced participants, respectively, were included in these subgroups.

The paper as a whole reports these results and caveats: The 56-69-year group was small, and its depth increase did not reach significance, likely because of low power. CD4 TCRs associated with the vaccine covered the entire spike protein, and the dominant responses were in regions 160-218 and 743-854. Participants were mostly white British and included more females than males, and it was suggested by the authors that clonal diversity may have been underestimated. A significant rise in spike-specific TCR breadth and depth was observed after two AZD1222 doses relative to day 0 and relative to MenACWY recipients. Conclusions about previously exposed vaccinees were limited because only a handful of AZD1222 recipients were SARS-CoV-2 seropositive at baseline. Because no day 14 peak-response samples were available, the repertoires could be characterized only after the peak T cell response. Reportedly, close to half of the unique spike-specific TCRs recognized epitopes lying outside the regions that are mutated in the B.1.351 and B.1.1.7 variants.

About this clone itself: What this receptor recognizes is not known. No base quality information exists; no much larger clone differs at one position.

Sample time point, as interpreted from the label and publication: about 28 days (+/-7) after the second vaccine dose. AZD1222 recipients given second doses at about 4 weeks or at about 12 weeks were pooled, since spike-specific TCR depth and breadth were not found to differ between the two schedules. Samples from vaccinated people were obtained from the UK trials COV001 and COV002, which included a single-blind randomized controlled phase 2/3 trial of AZD1222 (ChAdOx1 nCoV-19) in healthy adults. Trial participant PBMC samples were collected at day 0 and day 28 after the second dose for TCRbeta chain sequencing. The CDR3 regions of human TCRbeta chains were analyzed by immunosequencing. The authors' analysis ran thus. Repertoire TCRs were matched against a reference library of SARS-CoV-2-specific TCRs generated with the MIRA antigen-specificity platform. Breadth meant the fraction of unique TCRs that were SARS-CoV-2-associated, whereas depth meant the fraction of total T cells that were SARS-CoV-2-associated. Using the MIRA data, each spike-specific TCR was assigned both to the spike region to which the TCR was reactive and to a CD4 or CD8 class. Log10-transformed breadth and depth values were compared by one-way ANOVA with Sidak's multiple comparisons tests. TCRdb's version of the immuneACCESS table is confined to in-frame rearrangements and falls short of the full clone set. An unresolved V gene accounts for under half of the shortfall where checked; the remainder is of unknown origin. V, J and clone size were drawn from that table, and D and trimming were deduced from the DNA. This sample lists about 160,000 clones; 92% were detected once. In total, the top ten clones hold 3.3% of the sample.

V loses 0 bases, J loses 4 bases, and the germline ends lie 13 bases apart. From the cysteine up to the phenylalanine, the CDR3 has a length of 15 residues. Only CDR3 DNA is held: 45 bases, read in frame from base 1. CDR1 and CDR2 are read off the germline V gene (reference sequence) as LNHNV and YYDKDF. The sample consisted of peripheral blood, taken 28 days after the second AZD1222 dose. The origin of this receptor is an adult who received the AZD1222 COVID-19 vaccine. Here the chain combines TRBV15 and TRBJ2-7, and the D gene may be TRBD2, 6 bases matching. The CDR3 region reads CATSRDRRGNYEQYF. The nucleotides read TGTGCCACCAGCAGAGATAGGCGGGGAAATTACGAGCAGTACTTC.